These 32 T cell receptor beta chains originate from one sample sequenced in a study of TIL therapy for anti-PD-1-resistant metastatic lung cancer. Stated time point: pre-treatment sample, taken before nivolumab and TIL therapy. This was the immunoSEQ v3 assay. Only in-frame clones appear in the TCRdb table, and some are missing; sequencing was by immunoSEQ multiplex PCR. Altogether tens of thousands of clones are present, around 68% being singletons, with the ten largest covering 6.6%. The sequences come from blood, collected at baseline. All receptors come from a person between 25 and 79 years old with non-small cell lung cancer.

The chain has TRBV5-1 and TRBJ1-2, with 11 nucleotides matching TRBD1. The V gene's germline CDR1 is SGHRS and CDR2 YFSETQ. The CDR3 has 15 amino acids. The trim removed 0 bases at V and 3 bases at J, leaving 1 base unmatched. The CDR3 DNA reads TGCGCCAGCAGCTTGGGGACAGGGGGCGACTATGGCTACACCTTC. Its protein product is CASSLGTGGDYGYTF.

This clone was detected once. The chain couples TRBV6-6 to TRBJ2-7; 7 nucleotides line up with TRBD2. J gave up 0 bases and V 2 bases, and 4 bases lay outside the gene matches. Looked up from germline, CDR1 is MNHNY and CDR2 is SVGAGI (reference sequence). CDR3 length: 15 amino acids. CDR3 sequence reads: CASSYERGSSYEQYF. The CDR3, as DNA: TGTGCCAGCAGTTACGAGCGGGGAAGCTCCTACGAGCAGTACTTC.

This clone was observed a handful of times. The chain couples TRBV6-5 to TRBJ1-1, with 8 nucleotides matching TRBD1. Trimming took 2 bases from V and 7 from J; bases not matched to a gene: 9. Germline V gene lookup returns CDR1 MNHEY and CDR2 SVGAGI. CDR3 length equals 15 residues. For the CDR3, the DNA is TGTGCCAGCAGTTACGGACAGGGAAACTTGGGTGAAGCTTTCTTT. It codes for CASSYGQGNLGEAFF.

This clone came up a few times. J is TRBJ1-1 and V is TRBV6-6; D remains unclear. The CDR3 extends over 12 amino acids. V lost 6 bases to trimming and J lost 6 bases, with 11 bases between them. The germline CDR1 and CDR2 sequences are MNHNY and SVGAGI (reference sequence). This CDR3 is CASRPHSSEAFF. CDR3 DNA sequence: TGTGCCAGCAGGCCACACAGCTCTGAAGCTTTCTTT.

The chain joins TRBV4-2 to TRBJ2-4, with D perhaps given as TRBD1 or TRBD2 (5 bases each). The CDR3 contains 16 residues. With 6 bases removed from V and 0 bases from J, the gap between germline ends came to 15 bases. Per germline, CDR1 LGHNA and CDR2 YNFKEQ. The DNA for the CDR3 is TGTGCCAGCAGTCGGACCAATGGGGGAGCCAAAAACATTCAGTACTTC. Translated, it gives CASSRTNGGAKNIQYF.

This clone came up once. This chain joins TRBV5-4 and TRBJ2-3; 9 nucleotides match TRBD2. The CDR3 spans 15 residues. V shed 2 bases, J shed 5 bases, and the junction held 6 bases outside the gene matches. Germline-derived CDR1 and CDR2 are SGHNT and YYREEE (reference sequence). The CDR3 region has the DNA TGTGCCAGCAGCTTTCGCGGGGGGGTAGAAGATACGCAGTATTTT. This codes for CASSFRGGVEDTQYF.

This rearrangement joins TRBV2 to TRBJ1-5, with D tentatively TRBD1 (5 bases). Trimming cost V 6 bases and J 4 bases, with 16 bases left between them. This CDR3 contains 15 residues. The germline V gene has CDR1 SNHLY and CDR2 FYNNEI. The CDR3 DNA sequence: TGTGCCAGCAGCTTACAGGCTCTAGGGAATCAGCCCCAGCATTTT. Translation gives CASSLQALGNQPQHF. Drawing the rest from reference TRBV2 and TRBJ1-5, the complete variable domain is EPEVTQTPSHQVTQMGQEVILRCVPISNHLYFYWYRQILGQKVEFLVSFYNNEISEKSEIFDDQFSVERPDGSNFTLKIRSTKLEDSAMYFCASSLQALGNQPQHFGDGTRLSIL.

J is TRBJ2-2 and V is TRBV5-1; possible D gene TRBD1, 8 bases. The CDR3 runs 15 residues. The germline V gene has CDR1 SGHRS and CDR2 YFSETQ. V lost 4 bases, J lost 6 bases, and 16 bases lay in between. CDR3 sequence reads: CASSGQGGTAGELFF. The CDR3 bases are TGCGCCAGCAGCGGACAGGGAGGGACCGCCGGGGAGCTGTTTTTT.

V is TRBV5-1 and J is TRBJ1-1; 7 positions match TRBD1. From germline, CDR1 is SGHRS and CDR2 YFSETQ. The V gene end was trimmed by 2 bases and the J gene end by 0 bases; junction bases not matched to a gene: 10. This CDR3 has 17 residues. The CDR3 region has the DNA TGCGCCAGCAGCTTAGGGGGCGCAAGGAGTTTGAACACTGAAGCTTTCTTT. Encoded protein: CASSLGGARSLNTEAFF.

This clone was seen only once. The V gene is TRBV7-9, the J gene TRBJ2-7; D unresolved. V was shortened by 3 bases and J by 3 bases, with 6 bases between the two germline ends. The CDR3 runs 12 residues. Germline values: CDR1 SEHNR, CDR2 FQNEAQ (reference sequence). The DNA of the CDR3 is TGTGCCAGCAGCTTTGGAGACTACGAGCAGTACTTC. Translated: CASSFGDYEQYF.

V and J are TRBV5-8 and TRBJ2-5; the D call may be TRBD1 or TRBD2 (5 bases each). The V and J ends lost 0 bases and 3 bases respectively, with 12 bases between them. The CDR3 is 15 residues long. Germline V CDR1 and CDR2: SGHTS, YDEGEE. CDR3 coding DNA: TGTGCCAGCAGCTTGGGAGGGGACCTGGAAGAGACCCAGTACTTC. Amino acids: CASSLGGDLEETQYF.

V is TRBV5-1 and J is TRBJ2-3; D is possibly TRBD2 (6 bases). Trimming stripped 4 bases from V and 0 bases from J, with 12 bases between. In germline, CDR1 is SGHRS, CDR2 YFSETQ. The CDR3 consists of 15 residues. In DNA form, the CDR3 reads TGCGCCAGCAGCCCCGGGGGACCTAGCACAGATACGCAGTATTTT. As protein: CASSPGGPSTDTQYF.

The sample holds a few counts of this clone. The V call is TRBV28, the J call TRBJ2-2; tentatively, D is TRBD1 (6 bases). Trimming left V 1 base short and J 4 bases short, with 10 bases between. Germline V gene sequence: CDR1 MDHEN, CDR2 SYDVKM. The CDR3 sequence is 15 residues long. CDR3 DNA: TGTGCCAGCAGTTTATATAGGACAGTCACCGGGGAGCTGTTTTTT. This gives the protein CASSLYRTVTGELFF.

The rearrangement joins TRBV27 to TRBJ2-7; D not resolved. The CDR3 consists of 13 residues. Trimming pared 0 bases from V and 5 bases from J, leaving 8 bases between. Germline lookup yields CDR1 MNHEY and CDR2 SMNVEV (reference sequence). This CDR3 is CASSLSVANEQYF. CDR3 in DNA: TGTGCCAGCAGTTTATCAGTTGCCAACGAGCAGTACTTC.

The J gene is TRBJ1-1, the V gene TRBV27; weak D call: TRBD1 (6 bases). Germline V gene lookup returns CDR1 MNHEY and CDR2 SMNVEV (reference sequence). The CDR3 contains 13 residues. Between the trimmed V and J ends, which lost 6 bases and 7 bases, there was a span of 15 bases. The CDR3 reads CASRNLQGNEAFF. CDR3 bases: TGTGCCAGCAGGAACTTACAGGGTAATGAAGCTTTCTTT.

This clone came up once. The rearrangement links TRBV29-1 to TRBJ1-1, with D perhaps TRBD1 (6 bases). Looked up from germline, CDR1 is SQVTM and CDR2 is ANQGSEA. CDR3 length equals 13 residues. Trimming cost V 6 bases and J 0 bases, with 11 bases left between them. CDR3 sequence reads: CSVHRQVNTEAFF. CDR3 bases: TGCAGCGTCCATCGACAGGTGAACACTGAAGCTTTCTTT.

Only one count was recorded for this clone. The rearrangement uses TRBV7-9 and TRBJ2-3; no firm D call. The CDR3 spans 15 residues. In germline, CDR1 is SEHNR, CDR2 FQNEAQ (reference sequence). Trimming removed 5 bases from V and 6 bases from J, with 18 bases in between. In DNA form, the CDR3 reads TGTGCCAGCAGCACCGCCGGGTTACTAATGGATACGCAGTATTTT. This encodes CASSTAGLLMDTQYF.

In its sample, this clone was seen a few times. The chain links TRBV11-2 to TRBJ1-6; D unresolved. Per germline, CDR1 SGHAT and CDR2 FQNNGV. This CDR3 region has 16 residues. The germline V and J ends were trimmed by 2 bases and 9 bases, with 17 bases remaining between them. The CDR3 here is CASSLWLGSLGSPLHF. Here the CDR3 DNA reads TGTGCCAGCAGCTTATGGCTTGGGTCTTTAGGTTCACCCCTCCACTTT.

The chain links TRBV11-2 to TRBJ2-7; D gene uncertain. This CDR3 comprises 13 residues. Between the trimmed V and J ends, which lost 6 bases and 7 bases, there was a span of 16 bases. CDR1 is SGHAT, CDR2 FQNNGV, per germline. CDR3 sequence: CASSLHPRQEQYF. CDR3 DNA sequence: TGTGCCAGCAGTTTACACCCTAGGCAGGAGCAGTACTTC.

As DNA, the CDR3 is TGTGCCAGCAGTTTTCTAGGAGCGTGGGGCAATTCACCCCTCCACTTT. Amino acids: CASSFLGAWGNSPLHF. The chain is built from TRBV27 and TRBJ1-6, with a possible D match to TRBD1 (5 bases). CDR1 and CDR2 (germline): MNHEY, SMNVEV (reference sequence). V was pared by 3 bases and J by 7 bases, with 16 bases between. This CDR3 region has 16 residues.

The chain has TRBV6-6 and TRBJ1-2, with D possibly being TRBD1 (6 bases). CDR1 is MNHNY, CDR2 SVGAGI, per germline (reference sequence). This CDR3 is built from 13 residues. V lost 6 bases to trimming and J lost 4 bases, with 12 bases between them. The CDR3 DNA sequence: TGTGCCAGCAGCCAAACAGGGCGCTATGGCTACACCTTC. It specifies CASSQTGRYGYTF.

This clone has a handful of counts. The chain links TRBV5-6 to TRBJ1-6; the D gene is possibly TRBD1 (5 bases). Trimming pared 2 bases from V and 5 bases from J, leaving 8 bases between. Germline CDR1 SGHDT, CDR2 YYEEEE. The CDR3 spans 14 residues. In DNA, the CDR3 is TGTGCCAGCAGCTTCTTAGGGGATAATTCACCCCTCCACTTT. As protein: CASSFLGDNSPLHF.

V usage is TRBV7-2 and J usage is TRBJ2-3; TRBD2 aligns across 10 bases. Trimming at V came to 3 bases and at J to 2 bases, leaving 14 bases not matched to a gene. There are 19 residues in the CDR3. Per the germline V gene, CDR1 is SGHTA and CDR2 is FQGNSA. The CDR3 here is CASSFTHGTSAIYTDTQYF. The DNA for the CDR3 is TGTGCCAGCAGCTTTACCCACGGGACTAGCGCGATCTACACAGATACGCAGTATTTT.

The rearrangement uses TRBV28 and TRBJ1-1; D remains unclear. The CDR3 length is 13 residues. V was trimmed by 3 bases and J by 2 bases, leaving 7 bases between them. The germline gives CDR1 MDHEN, CDR2 SYDVKM. The chain's CDR3 is CASSFPTNTEAFF. Written as DNA, the CDR3 is TGTGCCAGCAGTTTCCCCACTAACACTGAAGCTTTCTTT.

This chain connects TRBV27 to TRBJ1-1, with TRBD1 as a possible D gene (6 bases). The CDR3 sequence is 18 residues long. V was trimmed by 5 bases and J by 0 bases, leaving 22 bases between them. Germline lookup yields CDR1 MNHEY and CDR2 SMNVEV (reference sequence). The CDR3 bases are TGTGCCAGCAGTATGAACAGGGAAGCTAATTTTTTGAACACTGAAGCTTTCTTT. It specifies CASSMNREANFLNTEAFF.

The gene calls are TRBV7-9 and TRBJ2-6; D call uncertain. This CDR3 has 14 residues. Germline CDR1 and CDR2: SEHNR and FQNEAQ (reference sequence). Trimming removed 5 bases at V and 6 bases at J, with 11 bases between. CDR3 loop: CASSPRPEANVLTF. The CDR3 DNA is TGTGCCAGCAGCCCCAGGCCCGAGGCCAACGTCCTGACTTTC.

This clone is categorized as medium-sized. The chain carries TRBV27 and TRBJ1-6; D possibly corresponds to TRBD1 (5 bases). The CDR3 sequence is 15 residues long. Trimming took off 2 bases at V and 4 bases at J, with 9 bases between the two ends. Germline V gene lookup returns CDR1 MNHEY and CDR2 SMNVEV (reference sequence). CDR3: CASSLGAAYNSPLHF. In DNA form, the CDR3 reads TGTGCCAGCAGTTTAGGGGCAGCTTATAATTCACCCCTCCACTTT.

The chain links TRBV18 to TRBJ2-1, with TRBD2 identical over 11 bases. Germline values: CDR1 KGHSH, CDR2 LQKENI. After removal of 3 bases from V and 6 bases from J, the junction contained 4 bases not matched to a gene. This CDR3 spans 15 amino acids. The DNA for the CDR3 is TGTGCCAGCTCACCGCTAGCGGGGGGCTTCAATGAGCAGTTCTTC. Translation gives CASSPLAGGFNEQFF.

This clone came up once. The chain links TRBV19 to TRBJ2-4; 8 bases match TRBD2. V lost 7 bases, J lost 3 bases, and 8 bases stayed unmatched. This CDR3 has 15 residues. The V gene's germline CDR1 is LNHDA and CDR2 SQIVND (reference sequence). The CDR3 sequence is CASTETSVGKNIQYF. Here the CDR3 DNA reads TGTGCCAGTACCGAGACTAGCGTTGGCAAAAACATTCAGTACTTC.

This rearrangement joins TRBV2 to TRBJ2-5; 13 bases fit TRBD2. This CDR3 is 15 amino acids long. CDR1 and CDR2 (germline): SNHLY, FYNNEI. V lost 2 bases to trimming and J lost 5 bases; unmatched junction nucleotides: 2. As DNA, the CDR3 is TGTGCCAGCAGTGAATCACTAGCGGGGGGGGAGACCCAGTACTTC. It translates to CASSESLAGGETQYF.

This rearrangement joins TRBV19 to TRBJ1-1; D is perhaps TRBD1 (6 bases). The CDR3 length is 17 residues. The germline CDR1 and CDR2 sequences are LNHDA and SQIVND (reference sequence). V gave up 1 base and J gave up 2 bases, with 17 bases separating them. The CDR3 DNA is TGTGCCAGTAGTATAGGGTTTCGGGGGCGGGTCAACACTGAAGCTTTCTTT. Translated, it gives CASSIGFRGRVNTEAFF.

The V call is TRBV5-1, the J call TRBJ1-2; D is unresolved. This CDR3 contains 12 residues. The V gene lost 7 bases and the J gene lost 4 bases, with 11 bases spanning the gap. Germline lookup yields CDR1 SGHRS and CDR2 YFSETQ. CDR3 bases: TGCGCCAGCTACGAAGATTCCTATGGCTACACCTTC. The encoded protein is CASYEDSYGYTF.